Each of the 28 T cell receptor beta chains below was sequenced from the same sample in a study of B cell selection in AIRE deficiency. Method: immunoSEQ multiplex PCR; TCRdb's copy keeps in-frame clones and lacks some. The sample includes fewer than 25,000 clones, about 96% seen only once; the top ten take around 0.17%. Conventional CD4 T cells were sorted as CD4+CD127+ cells. The sequenced sample was CD4+CD127+ conventional T cells sorted from PBMCs. These TCRs come from a human donor in good health.

This clone was detected a few times. J is TRBJ1-5 and V is TRBV15, with 7 nucleotides matching TRBD1. The CDR3 runs 18 residues. Germline assignment: CDR1 LNHNV and CDR2 YYDKDF (reference sequence). V trimming: 6 bases; J trimming: 0 bases; junction bases outside the gene matches: 14. CDR3 coding DNA: TGTGCCACCAGGGGGTCAGGGGGTTCATCCCATAGCAATCAGCCCCAGCATTTT. Translation: CATRGSGGSSHSNQPQHF. Complete variable domain (other parts from reference TRBV15 and TRBJ1-5): DAMVIQNPRYQVTQFGKPVTLSCSQTLNHNVMYWYQQKSSQAPKLLFHYYDKDFNNEADTPDNFQSRRPNTSFCFLDIRSPGLGDTAMYLCATRGSGGSSHSNQPQHFGDGTRLSIL.

This chain joins TRBV9 and TRBJ2-2, with 8 nucleotides matching TRBD1. Germline V CDR1 and CDR2: SGDLS, YYNGEE. This CDR3 has 13 amino acids. V trimming: 4 bases; J trimming: 6 bases; junction bases outside the gene matches: 2. The CDR3 here is CASSPQGAGELFF. The CDR3, as DNA: TGTGCCAGCAGCCCACAGGGGGCCGGGGAGCTGTTTTTT.

The V gene is TRBV6-6, the J gene TRBJ2-1, with D possibly matching TRBD1 (6 bases). Germline V CDR1 and CDR2: MNHNY, SVGAGI (reference sequence). CDR3 length: 10 residues. Deletions cut 7 bases from V and 10 bases from J, with 8 bases between. The CDR3 spells CASKGQEQFF. The CDR3 DNA sequence: TGTGCCAGCAAAGGACAGGAGCAGTTCTTC.

This clone was detected a few times. The chain combines TRBV21-1 with TRBJ1-5; the table's D call, TRBD1, has no DNA check behind it. TRBV21-1 is marked as a pseudogene. The CDR3 runs to 13 residues. In DNA, the CDR3 is TGTGCCAGCATCCGACAGAGAAATCAGCCCCAGCATTTT. Translation gives CASIRQRNQPQHF.

V usage is TRBV5-1 and J usage is TRBJ1-1; the D is unclear. This CDR3 has 14 residues. V lost 0 bases and J lost 0, with 6 bases in between. Germline V gene sequence: CDR1 SGHRS, CDR2 YFSETQ. The CDR3 here is CASSLERMNTEAFF. CDR3 DNA sequence: TGCGCCAGCAGCTTGGAGAGAATGAACACTGAAGCTTTCTTT.

V gene TRBV5-1 combines with J gene TRBJ2-7; TRBD2 aligns across 7 bases. This CDR3 spans 15 amino acids. After removal of 5 bases from V and 1 base from J, the junction contained 9 bases not matched to a gene. Looked up from germline, CDR1 is SGHRS and CDR2 is YFSETQ. In DNA form, the CDR3 reads TGCGCCAGCAGTAGCGGCGGGAGCGGGTCCTACGAGCAGTACTTC. This translates into CASSSGGSGSYEQYF.

The J gene is TRBJ1-5, the V gene TRBV30; tentative D call: TRBD1 (6 bases). Per the germline V gene, CDR1 is GTSNPN and CDR2 is SVGIG (reference sequence). The CDR3 consists of 14 residues. V lost 3 bases to trimming and J lost 7 bases, with 16 bases between them. The CDR3 here is CAWRRGAGDQPQHF. The CDR3 region has the DNA TGTGCCTGGAGGAGGGGGGCAGGGGACCAGCCCCAGCATTTT.

This chain joins TRBV27 and TRBJ2-7; TRBD1 matches at 11 bases. CDR1 is MNHEY, CDR2 SMNVEV, per germline (reference sequence). V gave up 5 bases and J gave up 5 bases; unmatched junction bases: 5. The CDR3 runs to 14 residues. CDR3 protein: CASSPGTGGNEQYF. CDR3 in DNA: TGTGCCAGCAGTCCCGGGACAGGGGGTAACGAGCAGTACTTC.

The chain combines TRBV7-9 with TRBJ1-4; D call uncertain. The V end was cut by 5 bases, the J end by 0 bases, with 10 bases between. The germline gives CDR1 SEHNR, CDR2 FQNEAQ (reference sequence). CDR3 length equals 15 residues. The CDR3 nucleotides are TGTGCCAGCAGCCCTGGGGATACAACTAATGAAAAACTGTTTTTT. Translation gives CASSPGDTTNEKLFF.

This chain uses TRBV2 with TRBJ1-1; a weak D match, TRBD1 (5 bases). The CDR3 covers 13 residues. Germline lookup yields CDR1 SNHLY and CDR2 FYNNEI. V dropped 0 bases and J dropped 12 bases, with 14 bases sitting between them. As DNA, the CDR3 is TGTGCCAGCAGTGAAGCGGGGGTAATGTATCCTTTCTTT. This codes for CASSEAGVMYPFF.

The chain uses TRBV11-2 and TRBJ2-2; D is unclear. This CDR3 is built from 16 residues. The germline gives CDR1 SGHAT, CDR2 FQNNGV. V gave up 1 base and J gave up 0 bases, with 9 bases separating them. In DNA, the CDR3 is TGTGCCAGCAGCTTAGCTGGTAATACGAACACCGGGGAGCTGTTTTTT. Translation gives CASSLAGNTNTGELFF.

The chain has TRBV9 and TRBJ2-3, with 7 bases matching TRBD1. The CDR3 has 14 residues. Germline assignment: CDR1 SGDLS and CDR2 YYNGEE. After removal of 3 bases from V and 2 bases from J, the junction contained 3 bases not matched to a gene. CDR3 in amino acids: CASSAQGDTDTQYF. CDR3 DNA: TGTGCCAGCAGCGCCCAGGGGGACACAGATACGCAGTATTTT.

The chain combines TRBV18 with TRBJ2-7, with 7 bases identical to TRBD1. This CDR3 has 14 amino acids. V gave up 3 bases and J gave up 0 bases; unmatched junction bases: 2. The V gene's germline CDR1 is KGHSH and CDR2 LQKENI. The CDR3 loop reads CASSPQGVSYEQYF. CDR3 nucleotide sequence: TGTGCCAGCTCACCCCAGGGGGTCTCCTACGAGCAGTACTTC.

The V gene is TRBV19, the J gene TRBJ2-5; 8 nucleotides align to TRBD1. V lost 6 bases to trimming and J lost 5 bases; unmatched junction nucleotides: 8. Germline CDR1 LNHDA, CDR2 SQIVND (reference sequence). This CDR3 region has 14 residues. The CDR3 loop is CASSSSGGAETQYF. The CDR3 bases are TGTGCCAGTAGCTCCTCAGGGGGCGCGGAGACCCAGTACTTC. Together with reference TRBV19 and TRBJ2-5, the CDR3 gives the full variable domain: DGGITQSPKYLFRKEGQNVTLSCEQNLNHDAMYWYRQDPGQGLRLIYYSQIVNDFQKGDIAEGYSVSREKKESFPLTVTSAQKNPTAFYLCASSSSGGAETQYFGPGTRLLVL.

This chain joins TRBV6-1 and TRBJ1-5, with D uncertain. V lost 7 bases and J 4 bases, leaving 14 bases between the germline ends. CDR1 MNHNS and CDR2 SASEGT come from the germline V gene. The CDR3 totals 14 residues. The CDR3 nucleotides are TGTGCCAGCACCCCCCAGCGGGATAATCAGCCCCAGCATTTT. Amino acids: CASTPQRDNQPQHF.

The chain joins TRBV5-1 to TRBJ2-2; D is undetermined. This CDR3 is built from 14 residues. Per germline, CDR1 SGHRS and CDR2 YFSETQ. The V and J ends lost 4 bases and 6 bases respectively, with 13 bases between them. The CDR3 loop reads CASSPPDSPGELFF. In nucleotides, the CDR3 is TGCGCCAGCAGCCCCCCGGATAGTCCCGGGGAGCTGTTTTTT.

This clone was picked up one time. The gene calls are TRBV18 and TRBJ1-2; 7 bases align to TRBD1. The CDR3 spans 18 residues. CDR1 is KGHSH and CDR2 is LQKENI in the germline V gene. With 1 base clipped from V and 3 bases from J, the junction kept 14 bases outside the gene matches. The CDR3 DNA reads TGTGCCAGCTCACCACTTCGGGGACAGTCTTCAGGGGACTATGGCTACACCTTC. This sequence encodes CASSPLRGQSSGDYGYTF.

V usage is TRBV9 and J usage is TRBJ1-3; 8 bases align to TRBD1. The CDR3 has 21 residues. The junction had 18 bases not matched to a gene; V was cut back by 1 base and J by 0 bases. In germline, CDR1 is SGDLS, CDR2 YYNGEE. CDR3 amino acids: CASSVTIDWPGGDHSGNTIYF. DNA for the CDR3: TGTGCCAGCAGCGTAACAATTGATTGGCCAGGGGGCGATCACTCTGGAAACACCATATATTTT.

The chain combines TRBV27 with TRBJ2-2; D perhaps matches TRBD1 (6 bases). Germline V gives CDR1 MNHEY, CDR2 SMNVEV (reference sequence). Trimming took 3 bases from V and 0 from J, leaving 8 bases between them. The CDR3 spans 15 residues. The CDR3 protein is CASSLWGPNTGELFF. For the CDR3, the DNA is TGTGCCAGCAGTTTGTGGGGGCCGAACACCGGGGAGCTGTTTTTT.

The chain joins TRBV7-8 to TRBJ2-7; no definite D call. CDR1 and CDR2 (germline): SGHVS, FQNEAQ. CDR3 length equals 13 residues. V lost 0 bases and J 9 bases, leaving 12 bases between the germline ends. The CDR3 sequence: CASSLARGSGQYF. The CDR3 DNA is TGTGCCAGCAGCTTAGCGCGCGGATCTGGGCAGTACTTC.

This clone has a single count. The chain is built from TRBV7-8 and TRBJ2-7; no clear D gene. The CDR3 covers 12 residues. The germline CDR1 and CDR2 sequences are SGHVS and FQNEAQ. Trimming pared 0 bases from V and 4 bases from J, leaving 4 bases between. DNA for the CDR3: TGTGCCAGCAGCTTAGCCAATTACGAGCAGTACTTC. As protein: CASSLANYEQYF.

The chain uses TRBV9 and TRBJ1-2; D is possibly TRBD1 (6 bases). V lost 3 bases to trimming and J lost 8 bases, with 20 bases between them. The CDR3 has 15 amino acids. Germline V gene data show CDR1 as SGDLS and CDR2 as YYNGEE. The CDR3 DNA reads TGTGCCAGCAGCGCAGAAGTAGGGGGACTACGGGGCTACACCTTC. Protein: CASSAEVGGLRGYTF. The entire variable domain, with the rest obtained from reference TRBV9 and TRBJ1-2, is as follows: DSGVTQTPKHLITATGQRVTLRCSPRSGDLSVYWYQQSLDQGLQFLIQYYNGEERAKGNILERFSAQQFPDLHSELNLSSLELGDSALYFCASSAEVGGLRGYTFGSGTRLTVV.

The chain has TRBV6-1 and TRBJ1-3; D gene uncertain. The ends were cut back, 4 bases at V and 4 bases at J, with 8 bases in the middle. The CDR3 totals 13 residues. CDR1 is MNHNS, CDR2 SASEGT, per germline. The CDR3, as DNA: TGTGCCAGCAGTGTGGCTGCCGGAAACACCATATATTTT. Encoded protein: CASSVAAGNTIYF.

The gene calls are TRBV11-2 and TRBJ2-5, with no clear D. The CDR3 has 11 residues. The germline CDR1 and CDR2 sequences are SGHAT and FQNNGV. The V end was cut by 1 base, the J end by 5 bases, with 2 bases between. Written as DNA, the CDR3 is TGTGCCAGCAGCTTAGCGGAGACCCAGTACTTC. Its protein product is CASSLAETQYF.

The V gene is TRBV11-2, the J gene TRBJ2-1, with 9 bases lining up with TRBD1. Germline CDR1 reads SGHAT; CDR2 reads FQNNGV. Trimming took 6 bases from V and 8 from J; bases not matched to a gene: 11. The CDR3 spans 15 residues. This CDR3 reads CASRQTWTGVHEQFF. The CDR3 nucleotides read TGTGCCAGCAGACAGACCTGGACAGGGGTTCATGAGCAGTTCTTC.

The rearrangement links TRBV6-6 to TRBJ1-1, with TRBD1 as a possible D gene (6 bases). The ends were cut back, 6 bases at V and 6 bases at J, with 23 bases in the middle. Germline V lookup: CDR1 MNHNY, CDR2 SVGAGI (reference sequence). The CDR3 has 16 residues. DNA for the CDR3: TGTGCCAGCAGCTCCAAGCTCGGGGCGGGGGCCCCTGAAGCTTTCTTT. It yields the protein CASSSKLGAGAPEAFF.

The gene calls are TRBV2 and TRBJ2-7; D may be TRBD1 (6 bases). The CDR3 extends over 12 amino acids. V dropped 5 bases and J dropped 2 bases, with 7 bases sitting between them. CDR1 is SNHLY and CDR2 is FYNNEI in the germline V gene. CDR3 region: CASSRQAYEQYF. As DNA, the CDR3 is TGTGCCAGCAGTCGACAGGCCTACGAGCAGTACTTC.

The rearrangement links TRBV7-2 to TRBJ2-7; D is ambiguous. Looked up from germline, CDR1 is SGHTA and CDR2 is FQGNSA. This CDR3 comprises 12 residues. Trimming stripped 3 bases from V and 6 bases from J, with 9 bases between. The CDR3 region is CASSLGSREQYF. The CDR3 region has the DNA TGTGCCAGCAGCTTGGGTAGCCGCGAGCAGTACTTC.